The T cell receptor beta chain described here comes from a study of human T cells and chemical hapten exposure. Study-level background: An area of 2 cm by 2 cm on upper inner arm skin received 2% DPC for sensitization. Study observations and caveats: The formation of large CDR3 similarity clusters by expanded TCRs significantly exceeded that of controls.

Unique molecular identifiers were attached to individual cDNA molecules during library preparation. Each CDR3 protein gets one entry after TCRdb re-called the RACE reads with MiXCR. This sample has about 80,000 distinct CDR3 sequences, with about 9.4% found just once. Notes on this clonotype: Its specificity is not known.

The time point here: patch test 2, 6 weeks after DPC sensitization. Treatment of the sample: therapeutic diphenylcyclopropenone sensitization with weekly scalp DPC. This receptor was identified in a woman aged 25 to 39 with alopecia areata. Some clones in this sample may be carry-over from other donors' samples. The sample in question was whole blood, obtained in connection with sensitization to the hapten diphenylcyclopropenone (DPC).

The CDR3, as DNA: TGTGCCAGCAGTACCACAGGGGCTCGGGGTGGCGAGCAGTACTTC. It codes for CASSTTGARGGEQYF. The chain couples TRBV28 to TRBJ2-7, with TRBD1 matching over 7 bases. The CDR3 sequence is 15 residues long. Per the germline V gene, CDR1 is MDHEN and CDR2 is SYDVKM. V was clipped by 5 bases and J by 6 bases; unmatched bases: 13.